This TCR beta chain was profiled in a study of metastatic and nonmetastatic thyroid tumors. Study in general: Patients with malignant and benign thyroid disease provided blood and tumor or nodule tissue, whose repertoires were compared.

This clone showed up many times. Its antigen is currently unknown. Study-level findings and limits: TCR beta diversity was reportedly significantly higher in malignant thyroid tumors than benign nodules, in blood and tumor.

TCRdb reassembled clones from the PCR reads with MiXCR. The sample comprises some 84,000 clones, 8% to 9.5% of which are singletons, and around 9.2% rests with the top ten. The entire patient cohort was treatment-naive prior to thyroid surgery. Trimming pared 1 base from V and 7 bases from J, leaving 6 bases between. The CDR3 has 12 residues. Germline loops: CDR1 SGHTA, CDR2 FQGNSA. The receptor was isolated from a female donor with papillary thyroid cancer or a benign thyroid nodule (not recorded which). Some clones in this sample may be carry-over from other donors' samples. The chain links TRBV7-2 to TRBJ2-3; D is tentatively TRBD1 or TRBD2 (5 bases each). The specimen sequenced was blood. The CDR3 loop is CASSLGGNTQYF. The CDR3 DNA is TGTGCCAGCAGCTTAGGGGGGAATACGCAGTATTTT. The whole variable domain, filled in from reference TRBV7-2 and TRBJ2-3, reads GAGVSQSPSNKVTEKGKDVELRCDPISGHTALYWYRQSLGQGLEFLIYFQGNSAPDKSGLPSDRFSAERTGGSVSTLTIQRTQQEDSAVYLCASSLGGNTQYFGPGTRLTVL.